This TCR beta chain was sequenced in a study of blood T cell repertoires in COVID-19. Per germline, CDR1 SEHNR and CDR2 FQNEAQ (reference sequence). The CDR3 spans 15 residues. Trimming stripped 5 bases from V and 7 bases from J, with 20 bases between. The study assigned cohorts using participant-reported clinical history. This clone was observed a handful of times. Using immunoSEQ multiplex PCR, the repertoire was profiled, and TCRdb retains in-frame clones only, with some absent. The sample holds over 250,000 clones, roughly 86% seen once. The receptor was isolated from a woman younger than 45 who had recovered from COVID-19. Material for sequencing was PBMCs or T cells enriched from blood (not recorded which). This chain uses TRBV7-9 with TRBJ1-1, with D perhaps TRBD1 (6 bases). This chain's CDR3 is CASSQYGTKRVEAFF. The CDR3, as DNA: TGTGCCAGCAGCCAATACGGGACAAAAAGAGTTGAAGCTTTCTTT.